The 11 T cell receptor beta chains presented below share a single source sample, sequenced in a study of CD8+CD57+ T cells in acquired aplastic anemia. Genomic DNA was employed as the template in profiling TCR beta VDJ and CDR3. TCRdb passed the reads through MiXCR, listing each CDR3 protein once. The sample records under 200,000 distinct CDR3 sequences, 64% being singletons. Material for sequencing was sorted CD4+, CD8+, or CD8+CD57+ T cells (not recorded which) from PBMCs. These receptors all stem from a human donor with severe aplastic anemia or a healthy control (not recorded which).

This clonotype was seen more than once but under ten times. This chain uses TRBV10-3 with TRBJ2-7; 7 nucleotides line up with TRBD2. J lost 4 bases, V lost 0 bases, and 9 bases had no gene match. Germline V gene lookup returns CDR1 ENHRY and CDR2 SYGVKD. The CDR3 sequence is 16 residues long. This CDR3 reads CAISESIRTSVYEQYF. The CDR3 DNA is TGTGCCATCAGTGAGTCGATTCGGACTAGTGTTTACGAGCAGTACTTC.

This clonotype was counted once. This sequence joins TRBV20-1 and TRBJ1-1, with 7 positions matching TRBD1. This CDR3 contains 11 residues. Unmatched junction bases numbered 3, after V lost 3 bases and J lost 8 bases. CDR1 DFQATT and CDR2 SNEGSKA come from the germline V gene (reference sequence). The CDR3 loop is CSASPTGEAFF. For the CDR3, the DNA is TGCAGTGCTAGCCCGACAGGGGAAGCTTTCTTT.

This chain connects TRBV7-2 to TRBJ1-5; a weak D match, TRBD1 (5 bases). Trimming left V 5 bases short and J 3 bases short, with 17 bases between. In germline, CDR1 is SGHTA, CDR2 FQGNSA. This CDR3 is 16 amino acids long. The CDR3 DNA sequence: TGTGCCAGCAGCGCGGCGGGGCGGGCCGCCAATCAGCCCCAGCATTTT. Protein: CASSAAGRAANQPQHF.

On this clonotype itself: The final CDR3 position lacks the conserved phenylalanine or tryptophan, pointing to a likely read error. The DNA is omitted, as the CDR3 cannot be located on it reliably, and the CDR3 follows TCRdb's listing. The chain joins TRBV20-1 to TRBJ2-3; TRBD1 is the table's D call, not checked against the DNA. The CDR3 is 16 residues long, ends included. Germline values: CDR1 DFQATT, CDR2 SNEGSKA (reference sequence). This chain's CDR3 is CSARDHTGDSTDTQSS.

The chain links TRBV4-2 to TRBJ1-5; 7 nucleotides match TRBD1. Germline CDR1 is LGHNA and CDR2 is YNFKEQ. V trimming: 3 bases; J trimming: 5 bases; junction bases outside the gene matches: 10. CDR3 size: 16 residues. Written as DNA, the CDR3 is TGTGCCAGCAGCCAGTCCGGGACAGACTTCTATCAGCCCCAGCATTTT. It translates to CASSQSGTDFYQPQHF.

In DNA, the CDR3 is TGTGCCATCAGTGATCCGGACCTAGTAGTCTCGAAGGAGACCCAGTACTTC. It encodes CAISDPDLVVSKETQYF. The chain links TRBV10-3 to TRBJ2-5; D uncertain. V lost 3 bases to trimming and J lost 5 bases, with 22 bases between them. Germline assignment: CDR1 ENHRY and CDR2 SYGVKD. The CDR3 spans 17 residues.

About this clonotype: The CDR3 end shows no conserved phenylalanine or tryptophan, and so a read error is likely. The gene calls are TRBV20-1 and TRBJ2-3; TRBD2 matches at 7 bases. The CDR3 extends over 15 amino acids. Germline-derived CDR1 and CDR2 are DFQATT and SNEGSKA (reference sequence). With 1 base clipped from V and 6 bases from J, the junction kept 10 bases outside the gene matches. CDR3 nucleotides: TGCAGTGCTAGAGTTCAGCGGGGAGTCGGGGATACGCAGTATTTG. It yields the protein CSARVQRGVGDTQYL.

CDR3 nucleotide sequence: TGTGCCTGGAGGGGACAGGGGACCCCTAATGAAAAACTGTTTTTT. This encodes CAWRGQGTPNEKLFF. V gene TRBV30 combines with J gene TRBJ1-4; 10 nucleotides align to TRBD1. The CDR3 runs to 15 residues. The germline V gene encodes CDR1 GTSNPN and CDR2 SVGIG (reference sequence). J lost 3 bases, V lost 3 bases, and 4 bases had no gene match. Filled out from reference TRBV30 and TRBJ1-4, the complete variable domain reads SQTIHQWPATLVQPVGSPLSLECTVEGTSNPNLYWYRQAAGRGLQLLFYSVGIGQISSEVPQNLSASRPQDRQFILSSKKLLLSDSGFYLCAWRGQGTPNEKLFFGSGTQLSVL.

This clonotype was counted at least ten times. V usage is TRBV7-2 and J usage is TRBJ2-7, with D possibly called TRBD1 or TRBD2 (6 bases each). The CDR3 totals 14 residues. Trimming cost V 5 bases and J 5 bases, with 16 bases left between them. The V gene's germline CDR1 is SGHTA and CDR2 FQGNSA. This chain's CDR3 is CASSHPGARNEQYF. The DNA of the CDR3 is TGTGCCAGCAGCCACCCGGGGGCGAGAAACGAGCAGTACTTC. Supplemented by reference TRBV7-2 and TRBJ2-7, the full variable domain reads GAGVSQSPSNKVTEKGKDVELRCDPISGHTALYWYRQSLGQGLEFLIYFQGNSAPDKSGLPSDRFSAERTGGSVSTLTIQRTQQEDSAVYLCASSHPGARNEQYFGPGTRLTVT.

The chain has TRBV15 and TRBJ1-4, with D possibly being TRBD1 (6 bases). The CDR3 consists of 15 residues. The germline V gene has CDR1 LNHNV and CDR2 YYDKDF (reference sequence). The V gene lost 6 bases and the J gene lost 0 bases, with 11 bases spanning the gap. The DNA for the CDR3 is TGTGCCACCAGAGGGGGGCCAGCAACTAATGAAAAACTGTTTTTT. Amino acid sequence: CATRGGPATNEKLFF.

The sample holds one count of this clonotype. The V call is TRBV15, the J call TRBJ2-1; no clear D gene. Germline-derived CDR1 and CDR2 are LNHNV and YYDKDF (reference sequence). The V and J ends lost 2 bases and 9 bases respectively, with 8 bases between them. The CDR3 contains 12 residues. In nucleotides, the CDR3 is TGTGCCACCAGCAGAAGAGGTATTGAGCAGTTCTTC. Residues: CATSRRGIEQFF.